The 21 T cell receptor beta chains in this list originate from one sample, sequenced in a study of T cell repertoires in cytomegalovirus infection. TCRdb reprocessed the reads via MiXCR and lists one record per CDR3 protein. The sample has about 830,000 distinct CDR3 sequences; approximately 32% are singletons. Their recognized antigens are unknown. The specimen comprised cultured CD8+ T cells from PBMCs, sampled from culture after CMV antigen stimulation. The origin of the receptors is a human donor in good health (CMV status not recorded). Some clones in this sample may be carry-over from other donors' samples.

V gene TRBV4-3 combines with J gene TRBJ2-3, with D maybe TRBD2 (5 bases). Germline lookup yields CDR1 LGHNA and CDR2 YSLEER. The V and J ends lost 3 bases and 5 bases respectively, with 21 bases between them. The CDR3 runs 17 residues. The CDR3 is CASSQEVSDTQKDTQYF. In nucleotides, the CDR3 is TGCGCCAGCAGCCAGGAGGTCAGTGACACCCAAAAAGATACGCAGTATTTT.

The chain uses TRBV27 and TRBJ2-3; no reliable D call. Trimming pared 7 bases from V and 0 bases from J, leaving 11 bases between. This CDR3 is built from 14 residues. The germline V gene encodes CDR1 MNHEY and CDR2 SMNVEV (reference sequence). The CDR3 DNA reads TGTGCCAGCAAACAGACCACTAGCACAGATACGCAGTATTTT. As protein: CASKQTTSTDTQYF.

A few counts support this clonotype. The V and J genes are TRBV2 and TRBJ2-3, with 8 positions matching TRBD2. The CDR3 extends over 14 amino acids. The germline V gene has CDR1 SNHLY and CDR2 FYNNEI. The J segment lost 3 bases and the V segment lost 6 bases, leaving 5 bases of the junction unmatched. The CDR3 loop reads CASRRAGDTDTQYF. As DNA, the CDR3 is TGTGCCAGCAGGCGAGCGGGGGATACAGATACGCAGTATTTT.

This clonotype showed up just a few times. The chain joins TRBV7-9 to TRBJ1-4; D is uncertain. Germline assignment: CDR1 SEHNR and CDR2 FQNEAQ (reference sequence). The V and J ends lost 1 base and 5 bases respectively, with 8 bases between them. The length of the CDR3 is 14 residues. The CDR3 coding sequence is TGTGCCAGCAGCTTAGGAGGCAAAAATGAAAAACTGTTTTTT. Translating it yields CASSLGGKNEKLFF.

This clonotype appeared a few times. The V gene is TRBV7-6, the J gene TRBJ2-1; TRBD1 is a possible D gene (5 bases). Germline V gene sequence: CDR1 SGHVS, CDR2 FNYEAQ. This CDR3 is 15 amino acids long. V lost 2 bases and J lost 3, with 11 bases in between. The CDR3 sequence: CASSLTGAGYNEQFF. As DNA, the CDR3 is TGTGCCAGCAGCTTAACTGGGGCCGGCTACAATGAGCAGTTCTTC. The entire variable domain, with the rest obtained from reference TRBV7-6 and TRBJ2-1, is as follows: GAGVSQSPRYKVTKRGQDVALRCDPISGHVSLYWYRQALGQGPEFLTYFNYEAQQDKSGLPNDRFSAERPEGSISTLTIQRTEQRDSAMYRCASSLTGAGYNEQFFGPGTRLTVL.

There are a few counts of this clonotype. The rearrangement uses TRBV6-6 and TRBJ2-1; 9 nucleotides agree with TRBD2. Trimming took 2 bases from V and 8 from J; bases not matched to a gene: 7. The CDR3 totals 15 residues. The germline V gene encodes CDR1 MNHNY and CDR2 SVGAGI (reference sequence). CDR3 amino acids: CASSYASGVTDEQFF. CDR3 sequence (DNA): TGTGCCAGCAGTTACGCTAGCGGGGTCACGGATGAGCAGTTCTTC.

This sequence joins TRBV24-1 and TRBJ2-3; D is possibly TRBD1 or TRBD2 (6 bases each). Germline CDR1 KGHDR, CDR2 SFDVKD. The CDR3 covers 15 residues. V lost 9 bases and J lost 11, with 26 bases in between. As DNA, the CDR3 is TGTGCCACCCTTTTGGGGAAACTCCCCGGGGGCTGGCAGTATTTT. This codes for CATLLGKLPGGWQYF.

The genes are TRBV7-9 and TRBJ2-7; TRBD1 is a possible D gene (6 bases). This CDR3 is 14 amino acids long. Germline V gives CDR1 SEHNR, CDR2 FQNEAQ (reference sequence). Trimming took 5 bases from V and 0 from J, leaving 11 bases between them. This chain's CDR3 is CASSHRESSYEQYF. The CDR3 nucleotides are TGTGCCAGCAGCCACAGGGAATCCTCCTACGAGCAGTACTTC.

This clonotype was observed a handful of times. The CDR3 DNA follows: TGTGCCAGCAGCTTTTTTGGGCCGCAATTGGACACTGAAGCTTTCTTT. Amino acid sequence: CASSFFGPQLDTEAFF. V and J are TRBV7-2 and TRBJ1-1; no definite D call. The CDR3 length is 16 residues. V lost 3 bases and J lost 3, with 17 bases in between. Germline CDR1 reads SGHTA; CDR2 reads FQGNSA.

The rearrangement uses TRBV6-2 or TRBV6-3 and TRBJ2-7, with 7 bases fitting TRBD1. Losses at the gene ends were 0 bases for V and 6 bases for J; bases not matched to a gene: 8. The CDR3 has 15 residues. Germline CDR1 reads MNHEY; CDR2 reads SVGEGT. CDR3 DNA: TGTGCCAGCAGTTACTCCCCGACAGGGATTTTCGAGCAGTACGTC. Protein product: CASSYSPTGIFEQYV.

The chain uses TRBV6-2 or TRBV6-3 and TRBJ2-6; D gene uncertain. This CDR3 region has 17 residues. Germline values: CDR1 MNHEY, CDR2 SVGEGT. Trimming pared 4 bases from V and 0 bases from J, leaving 13 bases between. CDR3 coding DNA: TGTGCCAGCAGTTTTCCCGCTCTAGGCTCTGGGGCCAACGTCCTGACTTTC. This translates into CASSFPALGSGANVLTF.

The chain uses TRBV4-2 and TRBJ2-5; D is unresolved. Germline V gives CDR1 LGHNA, CDR2 YNFKEQ. Trimming took 6 bases from V and 7 from J, leaving 9 bases between them. This CDR3 is 11 amino acids long. Here the CDR3 reads CASRDDLTQYF. The CDR3, as DNA: TGTGCCAGCAGAGACGATTTGACCCAGTACTTC.

This clonotype appeared a few times. The gene calls are TRBV7-2 and TRBJ2-1; the match to TRBD1 covers 7 bases. V was pared by 3 bases and J by 5 bases, with 13 bases of the junction left unmatched. The CDR3 contains 17 residues. CDR1 SGHTA and CDR2 FQGNSA come from the germline V gene. CDR3 bases: TGTGCCAGCAGCTTTTGGGGACAGCCAGCAGGGCACAATGAGCAGTTCTTC. This encodes CASSFWGQPAGHNEQFF.

This rearrangement joins TRBV9 to TRBJ2-3; 9 bases line up with TRBD2. The germline gives CDR1 SGDLS, CDR2 YYNGEE. V dropped 2 bases and J dropped 3; count of bases not matched to a gene: 7. The CDR3 is made up of 16 amino acids. The CDR3 nucleotides read TGTGCCAGCAGCGTTCACCTTAGCGGGGGTACAGATACGCAGTATTTT. Its protein product is CASSVHLSGGTDTQYF.

This clonotype was detected ten times or more. V and J are TRBV7-6 and TRBJ2-7; D might be TRBD2 (6 bases). The CDR3 runs 15 residues. V lost 1 base and J 0 bases, leaving 10 bases between the germline ends. Germline loops: CDR1 SGHVS, CDR2 FNYEAQ. CDR3 nucleotides: TGTGCCAGCAGCTTAGGGCGGGGACCCTCCTACGAGCAGTACTTC. The encoded protein is CASSLGRGPSYEQYF.

This clonotype was observed many times. This chain joins TRBV7-6 and TRBJ2-1, with 7 nucleotides matching TRBD1. The V segment lost 4 bases and the J segment 9 bases; nucleotides outside the gene matches: 6. The CDR3 is 13 residues long. Germline assignment: CDR1 SGHVS and CDR2 FNYEAQ. The CDR3 region has the DNA TGTGCCAGCAGCTCTACAGGGGTTGGTGAGCAGTTCTTC. Translating it yields CASSSTGVGEQFF.

This rearrangement joins TRBV28 to TRBJ2-1, with 7 bases identical to TRBD2. The CDR3 consists of 15 residues. The J segment lost 6 bases and the V segment lost 5 bases, leaving 10 bases of the junction unmatched. Germline CDR1 MDHEN, CDR2 SYDVKM. CDR3 protein: CASSRLGGGSNEQFF. DNA for the CDR3: TGTGCCAGCAGTCGCTTGGGGGGGGGGAGCAATGAGCAGTTCTTC.

V usage is TRBV2 and J usage is TRBJ2-1, with 10 bases lining up with TRBD2. The CDR3 runs 16 residues. Germline assignment: CDR1 SNHLY and CDR2 FYNNEI. V gave up 1 base and J gave up 10 bases; unmatched junction bases: 10. Here the CDR3 reads CASSEGLAGLNGEQFF. The CDR3, as DNA: TGTGCCAGCAGTGAAGGACTAGCGGGTCTTAATGGGGAGCAGTTCTTC.

This clonotype was observed a few times. This chain links TRBV4-3 with TRBJ2-3; TRBD2 might be the D (5 bases). Deletions cut 3 bases from V and 2 bases from J, with 12 bases between. This CDR3 spans 15 amino acids. Germline V lookup: CDR1 LGHNA, CDR2 YSLEER. The CDR3 reads CASSHRDSDTDTQYF. CDR3 bases: TGCGCCAGCAGCCATCGGGATTCCGACACAGATACGCAGTATTTT.

The rearrangement uses TRBV4-1 and TRBJ1-1; D gene ambiguous. Per germline, CDR1 MGHRA and CDR2 YSYEKL. V lost 3 bases and J lost 5, with 16 bases in between. The CDR3 is 15 amino acids. The CDR3, as DNA: TGCGCCAGCAGCCAGCAGACCGAGGCTTGGACTGAAGCTTTCTTT. Translation gives CASSQQTEAWTEAFF.

This clonotype occurred a few times. The chain has TRBV6-5 and TRBJ2-1, with D perhaps matching TRBD2 (6 bases). Trimming pared 0 bases from V and 4 bases from J, leaving 16 bases between. The germline gives CDR1 MNHEY, CDR2 SVGAGI. The length of the CDR3 is 17 residues. CDR3 sequence (DNA): TGTGCCAGCAGTTACTCCGGGTACGGCGGGGATTACAATGAGCAGTTCTTC. Amino acids: CASSYSGYGGDYNEQFF.